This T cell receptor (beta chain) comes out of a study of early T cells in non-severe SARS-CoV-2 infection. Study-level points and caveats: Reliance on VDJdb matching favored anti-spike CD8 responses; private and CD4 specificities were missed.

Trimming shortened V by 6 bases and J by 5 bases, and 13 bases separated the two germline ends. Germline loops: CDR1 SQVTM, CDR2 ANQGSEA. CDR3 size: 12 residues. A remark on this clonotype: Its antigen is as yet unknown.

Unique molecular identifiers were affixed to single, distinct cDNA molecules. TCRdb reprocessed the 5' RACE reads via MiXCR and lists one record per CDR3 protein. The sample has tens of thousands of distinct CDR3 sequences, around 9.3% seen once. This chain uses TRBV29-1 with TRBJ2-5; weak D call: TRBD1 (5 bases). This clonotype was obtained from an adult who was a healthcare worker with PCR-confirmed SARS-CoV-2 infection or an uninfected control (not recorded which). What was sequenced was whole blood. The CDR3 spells CSVEQGMETQYF. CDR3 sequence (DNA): TGCAGCGTGGAGCAGGGCATGGAGACCCAGTACTTC. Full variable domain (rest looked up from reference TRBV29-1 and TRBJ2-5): SAVISQKPSRDICQRGTSLTIQCQVDSQVTMMFWYRQQPGQSLTLIATANQGSEATYESGFVIDKFPISRPNLTFSTLTVSNMSPEDSSIYLCSVEQGMETQYFGPGTRLLVL.